Listed here are 26 T cell receptor beta chains from one sample, sequenced in a study of blood T cell repertoires in COVID-19. This table comes from immunoSEQ multiplex PCR, and its TCRdb copy is limited to in-frame clones, with some not included. Seen here are roughly 520,000 clones, approximately 87% observed once, and the top ten hold around 1.9%. The sequenced sample consisted of PBMCs or T cells enriched from blood (not recorded which). Receptor source: a woman in her forties who had recovered from COVID-19.

The chain has TRBV5-4 and TRBJ2-7; D unclear. Trimming left V 4 bases short and J 3 bases short, with 17 bases between. Germline lookup yields CDR1 SGHNT and CDR2 YYREEE (reference sequence). The CDR3 loop spans 15 amino acids. CDR3 DNA: TGTGCCAGCAGCCCTTGGGCCTCCTCTAACTACGAGCAGTACTTC. This sequence encodes CASSPWASSNYEQYF.

The table lists this clone with a count of one. This chain joins TRBV7-9 and TRBJ2-7, with 11 bases fitting TRBD2. The trim removed 5 bases at V and 1 base at J, leaving 7 bases unmatched. Germline CDR1 is SEHNR and CDR2 is FQNEAQ (reference sequence). This CDR3 is 16 amino acids long. DNA of the CDR3: TGTGCCAGCAGCCCGGGACTAGCGGTCCAATCCTACGAGCAGTACTTC. It encodes CASSPGLAVQSYEQYF. Combining the CDR3 with reference TRBV7-9 and TRBJ2-7 gives the whole variable domain DTGVSQNPRHKITKRGQNVTFRCDPISEHNRLYWYRQTLGQGPEFLTYFQNEAQLEKSRLLSDRFSAERPKGSFSTLEIQRTEQGDSAMYLCASSPGLAVQSYEQYFGPGTRLTVT.

The chain couples TRBV7-9 to TRBJ1-2, with 8 bases that match TRBD1. The CDR3 contains 15 residues. The germline V gene has CDR1 SEHNR and CDR2 FQNEAQ (reference sequence). Trimming at V came to 5 bases and at J to 5 bases, leaving 10 bases not matched to a gene. The DNA of the CDR3 is TGTGCCAGCAGCAACCAGGACAGGGTCGAGTATGGCTACACCTTC. Amino acids: CASSNQDRVEYGYTF.

About this clone itself: Other DNA sequences in the same sample also yield this CDR3. The CDR3 DNA sequence: TGTGCCAGCAGCTTAGAAGGGGGCGGCAATCAGCCCCAGCATTTT. Its translation is CASSLEGGGNQPQHF. This sequence joins TRBV7-9 and TRBJ1-5, with 7 bases that match TRBD1. V shed 1 base and J 2 bases; nucleotides not matched to a gene: 2. The CDR3 totals 15 residues. Germline V gene lookup returns CDR1 SEHNR and CDR2 FQNEAQ (reference sequence). Using reference TRBV7-9 and TRBJ1-5 for the parts outside the CDR3, the full variable domain is DTGVSQNPRHKITKRGQNVTFRCDPISEHNRLYWYRQTLGQGPEFLTYFQNEAQLEKSRLLSDRFSAERPKGSFSTLEIQRTEQGDSAMYLCASSLEGGGNQPQHFGDGTRLSIL.

The chain is built from TRBV4-3 and TRBJ2-2; no definite D call. The CDR3 covers 16 residues. V lost 0 bases and J 0 bases, leaving 8 bases between the germline ends. Germline loops: CDR1 LGHNA, CDR2 YSLEER. DNA of the CDR3: TGCGCCAGCAGCCAAGATGCGCTGGCGAACACCGGGGAGCTGTTTTTT. It translates to CASSQDALANTGELFF.

The chain carries TRBV14 and TRBJ2-3, with a weak D call TRBD2 (6 bases). CDR1 and CDR2 from the germline V gene are SGHDN and FVKESK. The CDR3 runs to 19 residues. The V gene lost 1 base and the J gene lost 0 bases, with 20 bases spanning the gap. CDR3: CASSQVRDSYRLSTDTQYF. The CDR3 DNA is TGTGCCAGCAGCCAAGTCCGGGACTCATATAGACTAAGCACAGATACGCAGTATTTT.

The V and J genes are TRBV2 and TRBJ2-7, with 7 bases aligning to TRBD1. The germline gives CDR1 SNHLY, CDR2 FYNNEI. Unmatched junction bases numbered 7, after V lost 4 bases and J lost 4 bases. This CDR3 comprises 14 residues. The CDR3 protein is CASSVQGVRYEQYF. CDR3 DNA sequence: TGTGCCAGCAGTGTGCAGGGGGTTAGGTACGAGCAGTACTTC.

The rearrangement links TRBV2 to TRBJ2-7, with D hard to call. This CDR3 has 14 residues. Looked up from germline, CDR1 is SNHLY and CDR2 is FYNNEI. Trimming pared 10 bases from V and 0 bases from J, leaving 16 bases between. The CDR3, as DNA: TGTGCCACCCGCGACACTTTCAACTCCTACGAGCAGTACTTC. It yields the protein CATRDTFNSYEQYF.

V usage is TRBV30 and J usage is TRBJ2-5, with D perhaps matching TRBD2 (5 bases). CDR1 and CDR2 from the germline V gene are GTSNPN and SVGIG (reference sequence). The V and J ends lost 5 bases and 2 bases respectively, with 15 bases between them. This CDR3 region has 14 residues. DNA for the CDR3: TGTGCCTGGGGGAGAGAGGGCCCTCAAGAGACCCAGTACTTC. It is translated as CAWGREGPQETQYF.

The chain recombines TRBV2 with TRBJ2-1; a weak D match, TRBD1 (6 bases). The CDR3 consists of 14 residues. From germline, CDR1 is SNHLY and CDR2 FYNNEI. The V gene lost 6 bases and the J gene lost 0 bases, with 9 bases spanning the gap. The CDR3 region has the DNA TGTGCCAGCAGGCAGGGGAGCTCCTACAATGAGCAGTTCTTC. Translation: CASRQGSSYNEQFF.

This chain connects TRBV27 to TRBJ1-2; tentative D call: TRBD1 (5 bases). CDR1 is MNHEY, CDR2 SMNVEV, per germline (reference sequence). CDR3 size: 14 residues. V was clipped by 5 bases and J by 6 bases, with 16 bases between them. The CDR3 loop is CASSNSPGVNGYTF. The CDR3, as DNA: TGTGCCAGCAGTAACTCACCGGGGGTGAATGGCTACACCTTC.

The chain couples TRBV4-3 to TRBJ1-1, with 7 bases fitting TRBD1. The length of the CDR3 is 18 residues. The germline CDR1 and CDR2 sequences are LGHNA and YSLEER. J was trimmed by 0 bases and V by 0 bases; bases with no gene match: 10. The CDR3 reads CASSQDPVPGGLNTEAFF. The CDR3 coding sequence is TGCGCCAGCAGCCAAGACCCGGTACCAGGGGGTCTGAACACTGAAGCTTTCTTT.

The genes are TRBV19 and TRBJ1-5; TRBD1 is a possible D gene (5 bases). The length of the CDR3 is 17 residues. V lost 4 bases and J lost 0, with 16 bases in between. The germline CDR1 and CDR2 sequences are LNHDA and SQIVND (reference sequence). This chain's CDR3 is CASSTTWGGSSNQPQHF. CDR3 nucleotides: TGTGCCAGTAGTACTACTTGGGGGGGAAGTAGCAATCAGCCCCAGCATTTT.

This clone has more than one count but fewer than ten. The rearrangement links TRBV4-1 to TRBJ1-2; D call uncertain. Germline V gene lookup returns CDR1 MGHRA and CDR2 YSYEKL. V was clipped by 0 bases and J by 2 bases, with 7 bases between them. The CDR3 is made up of 14 amino acids. The DNA of the CDR3 is TGCGCCAGCAGCCAAGAGAGGATAAACTATGGCTACACCTTC. Amino acids: CASSQERINYGYTF.

V and J are TRBV19 and TRBJ2-5, with TRBD2 matching 10 bases. Trimming took 2 bases from V and 5 from J; bases not matched to a gene: 5. Germline V gene data show CDR1 as LNHDA and CDR2 as SQIVND (reference sequence). This CDR3 is 15 amino acids long. CDR3 in DNA: TGTGCCAGTAGTATATCTACAGCGGGGGGGGAGACCCAGTACTTC. Translated, it gives CASSISTAGGETQYF.

The chain joins TRBV24-1 to TRBJ2-1; 8 bases line up with TRBD1. Germline V gene lookup returns CDR1 KGHDR and CDR2 SFDVKD. The CDR3 is made up of 15 amino acids. Germline trimming cut 2 bases from V and 7 bases from J; bases unmatched to any gene: 6. The CDR3: CATSDSKTGENEQFF. The CDR3 coding sequence is TGTGCCACCAGTGATTCCAAGACAGGGGAGAATGAGCAGTTCTTC.

This clone was picked up one time. The chain is built from TRBV6-1 and TRBJ2-1; possible D gene TRBD2, 5 bases. Germline V gene data show CDR1 as MNHNS and CDR2 as SASEGT. V was shortened by 1 base and J by 1 base, with 5 bases between the two germline ends. The CDR3 totals 14 residues. CDR3 loop: CASSEGGSYNEQFF. DNA for the CDR3: TGTGCCAGCAGTGAAGGCGGGTCCTACAATGAGCAGTTCTTC.

The chain uses TRBV24-1 and TRBJ2-7; weak D call: TRBD2 (5 bases). There are 12 residues in the CDR3. The germline V and J ends were trimmed by 7 bases and 3 bases, with 9 bases remaining between them. Germline V CDR1 and CDR2: KGHDR, SFDVKD. The CDR3 sequence is CATRDFYYEQYF. The DNA for the CDR3 is TGTGCCACCAGGGACTTCTACTACGAGCAGTACTTC.

This sequence joins TRBV11-2 and TRBJ2-7; tentative D call: TRBD1 (5 bases). Deletions cut 4 bases from V and 6 bases from J, with 19 bases between. The CDR3 runs 15 residues. CDR1 is SGHAT, CDR2 FQNNGV, per germline. The DNA of the CDR3 is TGTGCCAGCAGCTCCAATCTCAGGGATTTCAGCGAGCAGTACTTC. This gives the protein CASSSNLRDFSEQYF. The full variable domain, rest sourced from reference TRBV11-2 and TRBJ2-7, is EAGVAQSPRYKIIEKRQSVAFWCNPISGHATLYWYQQILGQGPKLLIQFQNNGVVDDSQLPKDRFSAERLKGVDSTLKIQPAKLEDSAVYLCASSSNLRDFSEQYFGPGTRLTVT.

The gene calls are TRBV27 and TRBJ2-1, with D possibly matching TRBD2 (5 bases). V lost 3 bases to trimming and J lost 6 bases, with 18 bases between them. The CDR3 has 16 amino acids. Germline V gene data show CDR1 as MNHEY and CDR2 as SMNVEV (reference sequence). The CDR3 sequence is CASSFIGETIVNEQFF. CDR3 sequence (DNA): TGTGCCAGCAGTTTTATCGGGGAGACAATAGTCAATGAGCAGTTCTTC.

The rearrangement links TRBV19 to TRBJ2-7; D is perhaps TRBD1 (7 bases). The CDR3 contains 14 residues. V was pared by 3 bases and J by 4 bases, with 13 bases between. The germline V gene has CDR1 LNHDA and CDR2 SQIVND (reference sequence). The CDR3 DNA reads as TGTGCCAGTAGTATTGGAGGGGGCTCGTACGAGCAGTACTTC. It translates to CASSIGGGSYEQYF.

The rearrangement uses TRBV6-4 and TRBJ1-6; 7 bases align to TRBD1. Germline values: CDR1 MRHNA, CDR2 SNTAGT. This CDR3 is built from 15 residues. After removal of 0 bases from V and 7 bases from J, the junction contained 3 bases not matched to a gene. The CDR3 DNA is TGTGCCAGCAGTGACTCGACAGGGCGGAATTCACCCCTCCACTTT. Protein: CASSDSTGRNSPLHF.

Comment on this clone: Other DNA variants within this sample encode the same CDR3. CDR3 nucleotides: TGTGCCACCAGTGATTCTAGCGGGAGCTCCTACAATGAGCAGTTCTTC. Protein: CATSDSSGSSYNEQFF. The V call is TRBV24-1, the J call TRBJ2-1; TRBD2 agrees at 10 bases. This CDR3 comprises 16 residues. CDR1 and CDR2 (germline): KGHDR, SFDVKD. V lost 2 bases and J lost 0; bases outside the gene matches: 0.

This sequence joins TRBV19 and TRBJ2-5; TRBD1 might be the D (6 bases). In germline, CDR1 is LNHDA, CDR2 SQIVND (reference sequence). This CDR3 contains 14 residues. V was trimmed by 6 bases and J by 5 bases, leaving 16 bases between them. The CDR3 DNA sequence: TGTGCCAGTAGCCAACAGGGTCTCGGGGAGACCCAGTACTTC. Its protein product is CASSQQGLGETQYF.

V gene TRBV20-1 combines with J gene TRBJ2-1; the match to TRBD2 covers 12 bases. This CDR3 spans 11 amino acids. The J segment lost 15 bases and the V segment lost 8 bases, leaving 8 bases of the junction unmatched. Per germline, CDR1 DFQATT and CDR2 SNEGSKA (reference sequence). The CDR3 nucleotides are TGCAGTCCGACTAGCGGGAGCTACGGGTTCTTC. Its translation is CSPTSGSYGFF.

This chain uses TRBV18 with TRBJ1-3; the match to TRBD1 covers 10 bases. This CDR3 comprises 16 residues. Per germline, CDR1 KGHSH and CDR2 LQKENI. V dropped 6 bases and J dropped 2; count of bases not matched to a gene: 7. The DNA for the CDR3 is TGTGCCAGCTCGGGCCGGACAGGGGGAACTGGAAACACCATATATTTT. Translating it yields CASSGRTGGTGNTIYF.